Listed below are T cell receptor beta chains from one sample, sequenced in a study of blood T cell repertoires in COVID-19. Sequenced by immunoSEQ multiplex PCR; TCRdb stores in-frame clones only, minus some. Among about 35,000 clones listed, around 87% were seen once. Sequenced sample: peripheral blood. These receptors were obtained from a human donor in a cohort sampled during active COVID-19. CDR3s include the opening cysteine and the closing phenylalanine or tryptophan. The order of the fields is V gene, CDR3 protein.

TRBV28,CASSRRGEQYF
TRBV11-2,CASRSTSGGLETQYF
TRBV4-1,CASSPSLFWGGAGASYEQYF
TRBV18,CASSPNQPSPGQLNTEAFF
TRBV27,CASSLAGGTPYEQYF
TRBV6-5,CASSYSSKRNEKLFF
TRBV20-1,CSARQLREQFF
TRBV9,CASSGQVEGLYEQYF
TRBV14,CASSPGQGGTDTQYF
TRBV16,CASSPDSSNQPQHF
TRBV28,CASSFIGTVSSYEQYF
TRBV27,CASSTGQGPFATNEKLFF
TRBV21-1,CASSKVKGARETQYF
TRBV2,CASSGEGEGTPQHF
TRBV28,CASSDYIGQGRFHEQYF